This TCR beta chain stems from a study of blood T cells in healthy people across ages. The study, taken as a whole, reports: In older individuals, TCR beta diversity per million T cells was lower, falling roughly linearly with age.

On this clonotype itself: Its specificity is unknown.

The J segment lost 13 bases and the V segment lost 4 bases, leaving 13 bases of the junction unmatched. Germline V CDR1 and CDR2: MGHRA, YSYEKL. This CDR3 is 14 amino acids long. A second 7 to 11 cycle PCR used barcoded and J-beta primers. A single record per CDR3 protein comes from TCRdb applying MiXCR to the 5' RACE reads. The table has about a million distinct CDR3 sequences, under 40% seen once. The sequence came from a young man in good health. The chain has TRBV4-1 and TRBJ2-1; 7 bases are shared with TRBD2. Specimen: blood. This CDR3 is CASSPTSTPETQFF. CDR3 coding DNA: TGCGCCAGCAGCCCGACTAGCACCCCAGAGACCCAGTTCTTC.